A single count supports the clone carrying this T cell receptor beta chain. Here immunoSEQ multiplex PCR was the method, and the copy in TCRdb shows in-frame clones only, minus some. This table has about 2 million clones, 85% to 95% appearing once. This sample is part of a study of shared clonotypes between healthy human individuals. The CDR3 runs to 14 residues. Germline values: CDR1 SGHKS, CDR2 YYEKEE (reference sequence). V gave up 2 bases and J gave up 5 bases, with 13 bases separating them. CD4+ cells underwent separation, giving CD45RA+ naive and CD45RA-negative memory subsets. The sample comprised naive CD4+ T cells sorted from blood. Subset indicated: CD45RA+ positively selected. The J gene is TRBJ1-2, the V gene TRBV5-5; possibly TRBD1 for D (6 bases). The sequence came from a man between 18 and 29 years old in good health. CDR3 loop: CASSFQGIGYGYTF. The DNA of the CDR3 is TGTGCCAGCAGCTTCCAGGGGATTGGGTATGGCTACACCTTC.